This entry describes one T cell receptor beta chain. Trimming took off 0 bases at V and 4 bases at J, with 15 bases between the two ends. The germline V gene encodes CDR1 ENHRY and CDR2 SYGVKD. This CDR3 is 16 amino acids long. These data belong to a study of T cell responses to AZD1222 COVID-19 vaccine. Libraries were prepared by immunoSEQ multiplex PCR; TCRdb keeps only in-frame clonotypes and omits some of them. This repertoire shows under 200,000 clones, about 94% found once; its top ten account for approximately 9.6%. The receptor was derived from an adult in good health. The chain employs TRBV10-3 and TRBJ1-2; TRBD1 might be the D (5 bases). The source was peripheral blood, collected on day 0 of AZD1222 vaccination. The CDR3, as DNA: TGTGCCATCAGTGAGTCGATAGGGGTTTTTAGCTATGGCTACACCTTC. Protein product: CAISESIGVFSYGYTF.